The 18 T cell receptor beta chains given below trace back to one sample, sequenced in a study of blood T cells in healthy people across ages. Primers used in a second PCR of roughly 6 to 11 cycles were a sample-barcoded 5' primer and a J-beta primer mix. TCRdb redid the calling of the 5' RACE reads with MiXCR, one entry per CDR3 protein. The repertoire holds some 760,000 distinct CDR3 sequences, about 25% seen once, with under 4.5% in the top ten. The data were also submitted as part of a second study, on T cells of mothers and their children.

Sequencing was done on a sample of blood. The receptor source for this set is a boy younger than 18 in good health.

CDR3 coding DNA: TGTGCCAGCAGTTACCGGGACACCGTGTGGGAGACCCAGTACTTC. This encodes CASSYRDTVWETQYF. The rearrangement links TRBV6-2 or TRBV6-3 to TRBJ2-1, with D perhaps matching TRBD1 (6 bases). The DNA end is more similar to TRBJ2-5, so the J call may be wrong. Germline values: CDR1 MNHEY, CDR2 SVGEGT. The CDR3 totals 15 residues.

Concerning this clonotype: An end of the junction does not agree with germline; a read error may underlie this. J is TRBJ2-5 and V is TRBV12-3 or TRBV12-4; perhaps TRBD2 as D (6 bases). The CDR3 has 11 amino acids. The CDR3 sequence: CASSLSGGLFF. CDR3 sequence (DNA): TGTGCCAGCAGTTTATCAGGAGGGCTGTTCTTC.

The chain combines TRBV4-2 with TRBJ2-5; unclear D gene. With the DNA end fitting TRBJ2-7 better, the J assignment may be wrong. This CDR3 has 14 amino acids. Per the germline V gene, CDR1 is LGHNA and CDR2 is YNFKEQ. CDR3 in amino acids: CASSQVELSYEQYF. CDR3 coding DNA: TGTGCCAGCAGCCAAGTGGAGCTCTCCTACGAGCAGTACTTC.

V gene TRBV12-3 or TRBV12-4 combines with J gene TRBJ1-1; D ambiguous. The CDR3 sequence is 13 residues long. V was trimmed by 4 bases and J by 1 base, leaving 7 bases between them. In nucleotides, the CDR3 is TGTGCCAGCAGTTCCACCACGAACACTGAAGCTTTCTTT. Amino acid sequence: CASSSTTNTEAFF.

The chain has TRBV28 and TRBJ2-4; possible D gene TRBD1, 6 bases. Germline assignment: CDR1 MDHEN and CDR2 SYDVKM. The CDR3 extends over 16 amino acids. Trimming cost V 6 bases and J 0 bases, with 15 bases left between them. The CDR3 bases are TGTGCCAGCAGCACCAAGGGGGTGCTAGCCAAAAACATTCAGTACTTC. Protein product: CASSTKGVLAKNIQYF.

This clonotype was observed a handful of times. The gene calls are TRBV9 and TRBJ2-1; D may correspond to TRBD1 or TRBD2 (7 bases each). Trimming stripped 0 bases from V and 4 bases from J, with 14 bases between. The CDR3 length is 16 residues. Germline V gene data show CDR1 as SGDLS and CDR2 as YYNGEE. The CDR3 loop is CASSVGAGGGYNEQFF. In DNA form, the CDR3 reads TGTGCCAGCAGCGTAGGGGCAGGGGGGGGATACAATGAGCAGTTCTTC. Full variable domain (outside the CDR3, taken from reference TRBV9 and TRBJ2-1): DSGVTQTPKHLITATGQRVTLRCSPRSGDLSVYWYQQSLDQGLQFLIQYYNGEERAKGNILERFSAQQFPDLHSELNLSSLELGDSALYFCASSVGAGGGYNEQFFGPGTRLTVL.

The gene calls are TRBV5-1 and TRBJ2-5; D uncertain. The length of the CDR3 is 13 residues. Trimming left V 1 base short and J 4 bases short, with 8 bases between. CDR1 is SGHRS and CDR2 is YFSETQ in the germline V gene. CDR3 coding DNA: TGCGCCAGCAGCTTGCAGTCAAGAGAGACCCAGTACTTC. The encoded protein is CASSLQSRETQYF.

This sequence joins TRBV7-2 and TRBJ2-6; possible D gene TRBD2, 6 bases. Trimming removed 1 base from V and 0 bases from J, with 7 bases in between. The germline gives CDR1 SGHTA, CDR2 FQGNSA. This CDR3 has 16 amino acids. CDR3 sequence (DNA): TGTGCCAGCAGCTTAGGCGGGACCTCTGGGGCCAACGTCCTGACTTTC. Amino acid sequence: CASSLGGTSGANVLTF.

This clonotype was seen repeatedly, ten times or more. The chain's CDR3 is CSVIGTSSREQFF. DNA for the CDR3: TGCAGCGTTATTGGGACTAGCTCGCGTGAGCAGTTCTTC. V gene TRBV29-1 combines with J gene TRBJ2-1; 9 nucleotides match TRBD2. The CDR3 has 13 amino acids. Germline loops: CDR1 SQVTM, CDR2 ANQGSEA. The V and J ends lost 5 bases and 9 bases, in that order; junction bases with no gene match: 8.

The DNA for the CDR3 is TGCGCCAGCAGCCCGATACAGGGGAACTATGGCTACACCTTC. Translated: CASSPIQGNYGYTF. The chain employs TRBV4-3 and TRBJ1-2; 7 bases agree with TRBD1. The CDR3 has 14 amino acids. The V and J ends lost 4 bases and 2 bases, in that order; junction bases with no gene match: 4. Germline loops: CDR1 LGHNA, CDR2 YSLEER.

This clonotype occurred once. Likely a read error: the CDR3 ends without its conserved phenylalanine or tryptophan. The V gene is TRBV7-6, the J gene TRBJ2-1; 12 bases are shared with TRBD2. The CDR3 extends over 16 amino acids. Germline V gene data show CDR1 as SGHVS and CDR2 as FNYEAQ. The V segment lost 1 base and the J segment 3 bases; nucleotides outside the gene matches: 1. CDR3 sequence (DNA): TGTGCCAGCAGCTTAGAGGGACTAGCGGGCTACAATGAGCAGTTCCTC. Translating gives CASSLEGLAGYNEQFL.

This clonotype turned up a few times. The gene calls are TRBV12-3 or TRBV12-4 and TRBJ2-5; D is possibly TRBD2 (5 bases). V was clipped by 7 bases and J by 3 bases, with 15 bases between them. This CDR3 comprises 14 residues. CDR3 in DNA: TGTGCCAGCACCGCTAGAGGGCAGGAAGAGACCCAGTACTTC. Translated: CASTARGQEETQYF.

This clonotype was seen a handful of times. This sequence joins TRBV28 and TRBJ1-1, with 7 bases fitting TRBD1. The CDR3 length is 15 residues. After removal of 5 bases from V and 3 bases from J, the junction contained 9 bases not matched to a gene. Germline CDR1 reads MDHEN; CDR2 reads SYDVKM. CDR3 loop: CASSALTGRYTEAFF. CDR3 nucleotides: TGTGCCAGCAGTGCTTTGACAGGGAGGTACACTGAAGCTTTCTTT.

The chain has TRBV28 and TRBJ2-7, with D unclear. The germline V gene has CDR1 MDHEN and CDR2 SYDVKM. CDR3 length: 12 residues. Trimming left V 6 bases short and J 2 bases short, with 8 bases between. The CDR3 DNA follows: TGTGCCAGCAGCTTAAGGGCCTACGAGCAGTACTTC. This gives the protein CASSLRAYEQYF.

In its sample, this clonotype was seen a few times. The chain is built from TRBV12-3 or TRBV12-4 and TRBJ1-1, with D possibly TRBD1 on 5 matching bases. The length of the CDR3 is 11 residues. The V and J ends lost 6 bases and 9 bases respectively, with 11 bases between them. The CDR3 is CASSRDGKAFF. CDR3 coding DNA: TGTGCCAGCAGCAGGGACGGAAAAGCTTTCTTT.

This clonotype has a handful of counts. The gene calls are TRBV18 and TRBJ1-3; unclear D gene. CDR1 and CDR2 (germline): KGHSH, LQKENI. V was clipped by 3 bases and J by 4 bases, with 16 bases between them. This CDR3 is built from 16 residues. The CDR3 region is CASSPISSKSGNTIYF. CDR3 sequence (DNA): TGTGCCAGCTCACCGATATCTTCCAAGTCCGGAAACACCATATATTTT.

There are a few counts of this clonotype. This sequence joins TRBV15 and TRBJ1-2; the D gene is possibly TRBD1 (5 bases). Germline CDR1 and CDR2: LNHNV and YYDKDF (reference sequence). This CDR3 comprises 13 residues. V was pared by 5 bases and J by 1 base, with 8 bases between. CDR3 sequence: CATSEGFNYGYTF. The CDR3, as DNA: TGTGCCACCAGCGAGGGGTTTAACTATGGCTACACCTTC.

The gene calls are TRBV6-6 and TRBJ2-1, with 10 bases aligning to TRBD2. The CDR3 runs to 14 residues. V dropped 0 bases and J dropped 15; count of bases not matched to a gene: 8. Germline CDR1 and CDR2: MNHNY and SVGAGI (reference sequence). The CDR3 is CASSYSGTSERTFF. The CDR3 nucleotides read TGTGCCAGCAGTTACTCGGGGACTAGCGAGAGGACGTTCTTC.